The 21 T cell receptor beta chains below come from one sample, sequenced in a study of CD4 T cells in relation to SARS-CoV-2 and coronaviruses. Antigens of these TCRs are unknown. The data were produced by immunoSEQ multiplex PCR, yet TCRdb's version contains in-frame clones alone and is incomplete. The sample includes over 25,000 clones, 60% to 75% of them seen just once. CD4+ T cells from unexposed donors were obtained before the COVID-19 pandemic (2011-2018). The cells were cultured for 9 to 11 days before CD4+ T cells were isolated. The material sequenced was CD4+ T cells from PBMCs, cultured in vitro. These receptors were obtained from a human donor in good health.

The CDR3 DNA is TGCGCCAGCAGCTTGTGGGGTATCTCTGGGGCCAACGTCCTGACTTTC. Translating gives CASSLWGISGANVLTF. This sequence joins TRBV5-1 and TRBJ2-6; D not resolved. The CDR3 is 16 residues long. V shed 1 base and J shed 0 bases, with 8 bases lying between them. Germline lookup yields CDR1 SGHRS and CDR2 YFSETQ.

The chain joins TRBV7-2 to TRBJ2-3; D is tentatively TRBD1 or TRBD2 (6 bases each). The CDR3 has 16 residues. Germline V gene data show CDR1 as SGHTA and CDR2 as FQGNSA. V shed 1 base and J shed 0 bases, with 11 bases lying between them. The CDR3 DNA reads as TGTGCCAGCAGCTTAGTGGGGGGCCGGAGCACAGATACGCAGTATTTT. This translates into CASSLVGGRSTDTQYF.

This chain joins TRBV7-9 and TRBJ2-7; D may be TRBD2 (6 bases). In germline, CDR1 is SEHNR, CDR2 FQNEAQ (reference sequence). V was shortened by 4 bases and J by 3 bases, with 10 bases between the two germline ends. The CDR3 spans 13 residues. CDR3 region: CASSSPGGYEQYF. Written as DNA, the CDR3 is TGTGCCAGCAGCTCCCCCGGGGGCTACGAGCAGTACTTC.

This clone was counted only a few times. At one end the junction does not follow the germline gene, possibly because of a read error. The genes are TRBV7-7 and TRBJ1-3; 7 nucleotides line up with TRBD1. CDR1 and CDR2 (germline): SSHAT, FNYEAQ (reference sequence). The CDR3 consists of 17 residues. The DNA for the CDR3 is TGTGCTAGCAGCTATACAGTGACAGGGCCTTCTGGAAACACCATATATTTT. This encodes CASSYTVTGPSGNTIYF.

CDR3 DNA: TGTGCCAGCAGCAGGCGGGGCTATTTCTCTGGAAACACCATATATTTT. Amino acid sequence: CASSRRGYFSGNTIYF. The chain joins TRBV21-1 to TRBJ1-3. TRBV21-1 is a pseudogene. The length of the CDR3 is 16 residues.

The CDR3 spells CASSSGPDTYEQYF. CDR3 coding DNA: TGTGCCAGCAGCTCCGGTCCCGATACCTACGAGCAGTACTTC. The rearrangement joins TRBV13 to TRBJ2-7; D gene ambiguous. Germline CDR1 is PRHDT and CDR2 is FYEKMQ (reference sequence). This CDR3 has 14 residues. V lost 4 bases to trimming and J lost 2 bases, with 12 bases between them.

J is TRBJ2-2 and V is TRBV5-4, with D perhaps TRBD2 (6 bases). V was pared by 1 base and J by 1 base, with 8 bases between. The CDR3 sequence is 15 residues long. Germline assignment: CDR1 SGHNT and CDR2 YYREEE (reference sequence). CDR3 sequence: CASSLMGGNTGELFF. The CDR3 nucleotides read TGTGCCAGCAGCTTGATGGGGGGGAACACCGGGGAGCTGTTTTTT.

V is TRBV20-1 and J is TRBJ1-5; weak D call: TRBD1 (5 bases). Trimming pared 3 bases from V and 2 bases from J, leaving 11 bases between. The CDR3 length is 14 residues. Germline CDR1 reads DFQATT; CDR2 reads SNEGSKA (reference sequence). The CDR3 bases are TGCAGTGCTAGTCTTGGGGGAGGCAATCAGCCCCAGCATTTT. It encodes CSASLGGGNQPQHF.

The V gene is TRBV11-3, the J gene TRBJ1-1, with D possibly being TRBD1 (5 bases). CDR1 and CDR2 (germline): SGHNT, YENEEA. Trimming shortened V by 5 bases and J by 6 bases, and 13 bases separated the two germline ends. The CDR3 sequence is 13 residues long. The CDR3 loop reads CASSPGRGSEAFF. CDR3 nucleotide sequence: TGTGCCAGCAGCCCCGGGCGGGGCTCTGAAGCTTTCTTT.

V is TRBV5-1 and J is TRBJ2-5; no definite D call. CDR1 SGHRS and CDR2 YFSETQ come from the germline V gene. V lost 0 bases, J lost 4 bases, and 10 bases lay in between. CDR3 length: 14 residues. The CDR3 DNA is TGCGCCAGCAGCTTGGAGTTAGGGCGAGAGACCCAGTACTTC. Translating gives CASSLELGRETQYF.

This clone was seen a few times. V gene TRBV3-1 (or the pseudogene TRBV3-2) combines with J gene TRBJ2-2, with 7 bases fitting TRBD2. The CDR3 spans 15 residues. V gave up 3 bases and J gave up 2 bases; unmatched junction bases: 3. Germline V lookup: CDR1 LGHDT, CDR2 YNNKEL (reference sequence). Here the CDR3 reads CASSHSAGNTGELFF. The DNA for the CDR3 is TGTGCCAGCAGCCATTCAGCGGGAAACACCGGGGAGCTGTTTTTT.

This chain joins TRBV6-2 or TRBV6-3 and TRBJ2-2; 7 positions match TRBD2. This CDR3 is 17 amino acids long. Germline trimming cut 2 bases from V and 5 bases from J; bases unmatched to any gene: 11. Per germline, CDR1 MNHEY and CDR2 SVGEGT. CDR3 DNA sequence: TGTGCCAGCAGTTACGGAATGGGGCGGGAGCGAACCGGGGAGCTGTTTTTT. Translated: CASSYGMGRERTGELFF.

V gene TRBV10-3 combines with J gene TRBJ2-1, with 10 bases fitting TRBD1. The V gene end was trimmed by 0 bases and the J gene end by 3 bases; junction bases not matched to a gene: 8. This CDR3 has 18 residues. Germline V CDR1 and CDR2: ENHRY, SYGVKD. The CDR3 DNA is TGTGCCATCAGTGAGTCTCTAGGACAGGGGGGGATCTACAATGAGCAGTTCTTC. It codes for CAISESLGQGGIYNEQFF.

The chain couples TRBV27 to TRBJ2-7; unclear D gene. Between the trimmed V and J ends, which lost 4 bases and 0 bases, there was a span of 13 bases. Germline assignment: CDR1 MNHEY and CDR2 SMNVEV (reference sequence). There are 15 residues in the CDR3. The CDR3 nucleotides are TGTGCCAGCAGTTCCGTTCGGGTACGCTCCTACGAGCAGTACTTC. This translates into CASSSVRVRSYEQYF.

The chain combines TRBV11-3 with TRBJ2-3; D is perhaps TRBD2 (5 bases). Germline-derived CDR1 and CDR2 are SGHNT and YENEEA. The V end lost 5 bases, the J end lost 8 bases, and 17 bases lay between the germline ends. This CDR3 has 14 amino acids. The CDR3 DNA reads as TGTGCCAGCAGCCCTCCCGACCAGGAGGCTACGCAGTATTTT. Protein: CASSPPDQEATQYF. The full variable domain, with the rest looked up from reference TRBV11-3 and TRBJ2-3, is EAGVVQSPRYKIIEKKQPVAFWCNPISGHNTLYWYLQNLGQGPELLIRYENEEAVDDSQLPKDRFSAERLKGVDSTLKIQPAELGDSAVYLCASSPPDQEATQYFGPGTRLTVL.

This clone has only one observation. The CDR3 nucleotides are TGTGCCAGCAGTTTCCGGAACACTGAAGCTTTCTTT. Its translation: CASSFRNTEAFF. This chain joins TRBV12-3 or TRBV12-4 and TRBJ1-1; D is unresolved. The V gene lost 3 bases and the J gene lost 1 base, with 3 bases spanning the gap. CDR3 length: 12 residues.

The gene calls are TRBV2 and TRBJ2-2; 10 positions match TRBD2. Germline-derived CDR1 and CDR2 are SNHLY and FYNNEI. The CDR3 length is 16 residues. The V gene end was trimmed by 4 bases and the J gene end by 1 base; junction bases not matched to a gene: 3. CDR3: CASSGRTSGNTGELFF. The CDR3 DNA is TGTGCCAGCAGTGGACGGACTAGCGGGAACACCGGGGAGCTGTTTTTT.

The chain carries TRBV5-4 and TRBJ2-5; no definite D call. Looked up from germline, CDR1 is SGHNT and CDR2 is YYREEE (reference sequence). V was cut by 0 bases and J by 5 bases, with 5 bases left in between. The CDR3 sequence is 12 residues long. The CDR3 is CASSLDRETQYF. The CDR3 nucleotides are TGTGCCAGCAGCTTGGATAGGGAGACCCAGTACTTC.

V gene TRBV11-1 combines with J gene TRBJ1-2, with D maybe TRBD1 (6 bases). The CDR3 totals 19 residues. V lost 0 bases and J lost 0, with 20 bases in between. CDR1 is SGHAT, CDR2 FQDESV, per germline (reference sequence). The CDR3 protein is CASSLALGTPDSPNYGYTF. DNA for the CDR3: TGTGCCAGCAGCTTAGCGCTCGGGACACCGGACTCCCCTAACTATGGCTACACCTTC.

The CDR3: CSVGQDNQPQHF. The CDR3 region has the DNA TGCAGCGTTGGGCAGGACAATCAGCCCCAGCATTTT. V usage is TRBV29-1 and J usage is TRBJ1-5; D uncertain. Trimming stripped 4 bases from V and 3 bases from J, with 7 bases between. CDR1 SQVTM and CDR2 ANQGSEA come from the germline V gene. The CDR3 runs to 12 residues.

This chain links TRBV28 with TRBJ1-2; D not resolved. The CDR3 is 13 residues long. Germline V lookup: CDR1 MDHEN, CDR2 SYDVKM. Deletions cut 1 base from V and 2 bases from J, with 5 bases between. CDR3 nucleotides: TGTGCCAGCAGTTTATCATCGAACTATGGCTACACCTTC. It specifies CASSLSSNYGYTF.